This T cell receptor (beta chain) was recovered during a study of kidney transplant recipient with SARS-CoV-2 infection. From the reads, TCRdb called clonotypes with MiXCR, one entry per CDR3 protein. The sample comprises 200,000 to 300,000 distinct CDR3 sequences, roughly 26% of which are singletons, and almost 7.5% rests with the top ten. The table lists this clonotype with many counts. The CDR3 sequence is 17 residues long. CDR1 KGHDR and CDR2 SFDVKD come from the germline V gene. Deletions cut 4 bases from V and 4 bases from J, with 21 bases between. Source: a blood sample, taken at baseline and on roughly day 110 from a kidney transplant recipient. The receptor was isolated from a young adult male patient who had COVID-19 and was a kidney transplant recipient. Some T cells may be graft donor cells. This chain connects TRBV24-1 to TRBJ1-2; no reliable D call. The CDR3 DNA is TGTGCCACCAGTGAATGCGCTAGTACCAGAAAGACCTATGGCTACACCTTC. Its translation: CATSECASTRKTYGYTF.